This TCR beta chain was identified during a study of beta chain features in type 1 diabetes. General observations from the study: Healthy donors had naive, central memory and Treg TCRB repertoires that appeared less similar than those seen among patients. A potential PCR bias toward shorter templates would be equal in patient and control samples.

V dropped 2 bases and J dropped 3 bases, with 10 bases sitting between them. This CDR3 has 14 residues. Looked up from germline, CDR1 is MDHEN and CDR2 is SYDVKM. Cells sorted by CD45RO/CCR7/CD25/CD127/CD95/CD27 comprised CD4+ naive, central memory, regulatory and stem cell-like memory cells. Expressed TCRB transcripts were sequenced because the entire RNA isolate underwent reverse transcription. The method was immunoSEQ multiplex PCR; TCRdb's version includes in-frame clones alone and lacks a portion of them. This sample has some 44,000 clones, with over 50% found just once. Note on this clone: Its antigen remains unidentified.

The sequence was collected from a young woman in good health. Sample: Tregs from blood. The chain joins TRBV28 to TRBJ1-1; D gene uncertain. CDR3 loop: CASSLLDEDTEAFF. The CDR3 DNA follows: TGTGCCAGCAGTTTACTTGATGAGGACACTGAAGCTTTCTTT.